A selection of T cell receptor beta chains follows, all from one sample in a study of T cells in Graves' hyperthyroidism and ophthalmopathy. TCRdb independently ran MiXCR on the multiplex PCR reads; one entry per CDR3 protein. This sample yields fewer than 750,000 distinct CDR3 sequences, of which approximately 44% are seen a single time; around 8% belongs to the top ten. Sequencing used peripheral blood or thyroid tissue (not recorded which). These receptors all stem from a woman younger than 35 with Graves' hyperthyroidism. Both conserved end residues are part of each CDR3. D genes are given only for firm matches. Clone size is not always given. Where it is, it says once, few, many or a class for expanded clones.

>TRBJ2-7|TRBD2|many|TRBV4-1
TGCGCCAGCAGCCAGGGACTAGCGGGCCTCTCCTACGAGCAGTACTTC
CASSQGLAGLSYEQYF
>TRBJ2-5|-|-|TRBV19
TGTGCCAGTAGTATTGTTGGGGTGGGCAATCAGCCCCAGTACTTC
CASSIVGVGNQPQYF
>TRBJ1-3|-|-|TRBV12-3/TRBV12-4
TGTGCCAGCAGTTTTAACGTGGGCTCTGGAAACACCATATATTTT
CASSFNVGSGNTIYF
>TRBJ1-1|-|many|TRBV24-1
TGTGCCACTGCCGGGGTCAACTCTGAAGCTTTCTTT
CATAGVNSEAFF
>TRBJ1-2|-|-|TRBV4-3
TGCGCCAGCAGCCAAGATGGATGGAAGGTGGGCTACACCTTC
CASSQDGWKVGYTF
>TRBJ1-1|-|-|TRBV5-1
TGCACCAGCAGCTCGGGACAAGGGAGCACTGAAGCTTTCTTT
CTSSSGQGSTEAFF
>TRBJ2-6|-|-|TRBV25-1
TGTGCCAGCAGCGGAACCCGATCTGGGGCCAACGTCCTGACTTTC
CASSGTRSGANVLTF
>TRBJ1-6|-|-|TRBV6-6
TGTGCCAGCAGTTACCTGGGTCCCTCGGGGAGCTCCTATAATTCACCCCTCCACTTT
CASSYLGPSGSSYNSPLHF
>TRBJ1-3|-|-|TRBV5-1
TGCGCCAGCAGAGCCAAGGCCATGCACACCATATATTTT
CASRAKAMHTIYF
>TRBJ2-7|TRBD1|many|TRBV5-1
TGCGCCAGCAGCTTAATACTGGGACAGGGGAACGAGCAGTACTTC
CASSLILGQGNEQYF
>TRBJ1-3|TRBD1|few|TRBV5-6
TGTGCCGGGGGGACAGGGGGCGATAAGACTGGAAACACCATATATTTT
CAGGTGGDKTGNTIYF
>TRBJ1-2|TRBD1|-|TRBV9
TGTGCCAGCAGCGTAGTCGAGGGGGCAAGCTATGGCTACACCTTC
CASSVVEGASYGYTF
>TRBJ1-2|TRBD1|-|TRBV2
TGTGCCAGCAGGAACCAGGGAGGGACAGTCTTGAAGTATGGCTACACCTTC
CASRNQGGTVLKYGYTF
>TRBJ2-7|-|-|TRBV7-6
TGTGCCAGCAGTTTGCCCCCCCTGGGGGGCGTGCAGTACTTC
CASSLPPLGGVQYF
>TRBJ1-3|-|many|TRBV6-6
TGTGCCAGCGGAGCCGTGCCTGGAAACACCATATATTTT
CASGAVPGNTIYF
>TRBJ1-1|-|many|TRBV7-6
TGTGCCAGCAGCCCCGAACAGGGATCCACTGAAGCTTTCTTT
CASSPEQGSTEAFF
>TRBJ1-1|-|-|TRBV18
TGTGCCAGCTCACCACAGGACAGTCTAATAGGAGCTTTCTTT
CASSPQDSLIGAFF
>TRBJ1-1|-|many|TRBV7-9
TGTGCCAGCAGCCAGACAGGTCCCAGGGATAACACTGAAGCTTTCTTT
CASSQTGPRDNTEAFF
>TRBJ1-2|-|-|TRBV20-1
TGCAGTGCTAGGCACGCGGGAGGCTACACCTTC
CSARHAGGYTF
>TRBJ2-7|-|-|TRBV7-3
TGTGCCAGCAGCTTAGGAGGTCCGGGGGATGAGCAGTACTTC
CASSLGGPGDEQYF
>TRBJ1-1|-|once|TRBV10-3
TGTGCCATCAGTGGCCGAGGTAGGGACAAGAACAATGAAGCTTTCTTT
CAISGRGRDKNNEAFF
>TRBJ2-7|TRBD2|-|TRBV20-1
TGCAGTGCTACCCGGACTAGCGGTGCCTACGAGCAGTACTTC
CSATRTSGAYEQYF
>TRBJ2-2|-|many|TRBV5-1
TGCGCCAGCAGGGAGACAGCAAATACCGGGGAGCTGTTTTTT
CASRETANTGELFF
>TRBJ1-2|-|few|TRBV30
TGTGCCTGGAGCCCCCGGGCCCGAGGCTATGGCTACACCTTC
CAWSPRARGYGYTF
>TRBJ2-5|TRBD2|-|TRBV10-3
TGTGCCATCAGTGCCTACGGGACTAGCGGGAGAGAAGAGACCCAGTACTTC
CAISAYGTSGREETQYF
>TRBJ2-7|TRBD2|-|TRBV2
TGTGCCAGCAGGAAGGGACTAGCGGGAGGATACGAGCAGTACTTC
CASRKGLAGGYEQYF
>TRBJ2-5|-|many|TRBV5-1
TGCGCCAGCAGCTTGATGGCAGGCCAAGAGACCCAGTACTTC
CASSLMAGQETQYF
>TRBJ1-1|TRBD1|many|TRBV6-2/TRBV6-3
TGTGCCAGCAGAACGGGACAGGGAAAAGCTTTCTTT
CASRTGQGKAFF
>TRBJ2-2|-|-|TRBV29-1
TGCAGCGTCGGAAAGAACACCGGGGAGCTGTTTTTT
CSVGKNTGELFF
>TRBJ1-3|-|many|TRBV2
TGTGCCAGCAAAGACAGAGGCTCGGGAAACACCATATATTTT
CASKDRGSGNTIYF
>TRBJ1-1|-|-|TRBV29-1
TGCAGCGTGGCCCCGGCTTTCTTT
CSVAPAFF
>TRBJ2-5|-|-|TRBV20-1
TGCAGTGCCAGCTCACCAGGAAAGACCCAGTACTTC
CSASSPGKTQYF
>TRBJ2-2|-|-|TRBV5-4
TGTGCCAGCAGCTTGGGACTACCCGCGAACACCGGGGAGCTGTTTTTT
CASSLGLPANTGELFF
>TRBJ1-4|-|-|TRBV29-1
TGCAGTCCTGGCGGCCCCAATGAAAAACTGTTTTTT
CSPGGPNEKLFF
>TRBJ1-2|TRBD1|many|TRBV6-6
TGTGCCAGCAGTTACTCGGAGGGGGACAGAGCCGGCTACACCTTC
CASSYSEGDRAGYTF
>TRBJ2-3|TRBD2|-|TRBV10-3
TGTGCCATCAGGGAACTAGCGGGAGACACAGATACGCAGTATTTT
CAIRELAGDTDTQYF
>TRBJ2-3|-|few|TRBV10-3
TGTGCCATCAGTGATCAGCTCCTGGAGAATACGCAGTATTTT
CAISDQLLENTQYF
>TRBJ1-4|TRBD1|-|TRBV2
TGTGCCAGCAGACAGGGGGAGGGAAAACTGTTTTTT
CASRQGEGKLFF
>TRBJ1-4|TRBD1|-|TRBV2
TGTGCCAGCAGCTCAGGACAGGGGGGAGCTAATGAAAAACTGTTTTTT
CASSSGQGGANEKLFF
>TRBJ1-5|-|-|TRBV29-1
TGCAGCGGACAGCGCAATCAGCCCCAGCATTTT
CSGQRNQPQHF
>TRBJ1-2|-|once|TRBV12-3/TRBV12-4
TGTGCCAGCAGTGAGGGGCGGGGTGGATATGGCTACACCTTC
CASSEGRGGYGYTF
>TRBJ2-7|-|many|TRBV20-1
TGCAGTGCTAGAACGACGGATTTCTACGAGCAGTACTTC
CSARTTDFYEQYF